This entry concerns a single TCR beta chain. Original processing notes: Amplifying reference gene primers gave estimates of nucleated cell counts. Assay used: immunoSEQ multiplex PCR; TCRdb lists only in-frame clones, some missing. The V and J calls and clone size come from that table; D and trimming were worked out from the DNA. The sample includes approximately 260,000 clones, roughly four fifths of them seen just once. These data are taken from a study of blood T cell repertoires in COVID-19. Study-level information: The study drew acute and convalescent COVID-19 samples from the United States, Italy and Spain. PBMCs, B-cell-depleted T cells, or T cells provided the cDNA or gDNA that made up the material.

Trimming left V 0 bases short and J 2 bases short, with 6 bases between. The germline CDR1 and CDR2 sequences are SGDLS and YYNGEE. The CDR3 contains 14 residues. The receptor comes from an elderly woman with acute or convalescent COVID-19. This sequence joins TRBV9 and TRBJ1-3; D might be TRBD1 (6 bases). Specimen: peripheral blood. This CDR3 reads CASSVGTAGNTIYF. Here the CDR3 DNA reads TGTGCCAGCAGCGTAGGGACAGCTGGAAACACCATATATTTT.